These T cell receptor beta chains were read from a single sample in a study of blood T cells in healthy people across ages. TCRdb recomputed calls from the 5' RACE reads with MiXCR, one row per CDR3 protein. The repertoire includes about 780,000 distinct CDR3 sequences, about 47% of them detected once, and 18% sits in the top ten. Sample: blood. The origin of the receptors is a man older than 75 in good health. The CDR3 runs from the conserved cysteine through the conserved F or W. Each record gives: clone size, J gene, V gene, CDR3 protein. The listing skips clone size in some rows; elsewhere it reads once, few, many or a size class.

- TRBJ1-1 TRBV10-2 CASSETRPGQGTEAFF
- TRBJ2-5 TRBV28 CASSLGTPGGETQYF
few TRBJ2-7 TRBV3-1 CASSRQLAGYEQYF
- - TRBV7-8 CASSFAQGAWETQYF
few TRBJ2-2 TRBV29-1 CSVGGSSGRPNTGELFF
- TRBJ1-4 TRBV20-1 CSAVWDVEGKLFF
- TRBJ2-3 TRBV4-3 CASYGGRGTQYF
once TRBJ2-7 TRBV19 CARGSSSGGRYGQYF
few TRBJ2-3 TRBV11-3 CASSLVAAGEGDTQYF
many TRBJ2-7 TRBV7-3 CASSLGQEYEQYF
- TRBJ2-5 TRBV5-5 CASSLGSSYGGTQYF
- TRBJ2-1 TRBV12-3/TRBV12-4 CASSGPGLASNEQFF
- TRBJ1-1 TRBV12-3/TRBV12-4 CASRAREGTEAFF
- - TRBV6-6 CASSGGTAVLSEQYF
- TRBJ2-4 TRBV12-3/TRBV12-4 CASSLGALGEQYF
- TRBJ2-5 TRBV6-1 CASSAIAGVQEQYF
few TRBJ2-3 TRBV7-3 CASSSIAGGSTDTQYF
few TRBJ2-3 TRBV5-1 CASSLGAGVSDTQYF
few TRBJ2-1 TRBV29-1 CSVDRPVSYNEQFF
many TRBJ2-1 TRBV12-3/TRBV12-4 CASSFSGTHNEQFF
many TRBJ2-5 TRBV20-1 CSAARTSGIEKTQYF
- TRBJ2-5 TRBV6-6 CASLEGTGEETQYF
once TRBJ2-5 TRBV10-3 CAISRGEQETQYF
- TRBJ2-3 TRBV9 CASSVGGQTLTDTQYF
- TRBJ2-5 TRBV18 CASSPRGQGDQTQYF
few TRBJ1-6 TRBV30 CAWSTTPNSPLHF
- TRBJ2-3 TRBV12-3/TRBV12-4 CASNPGYTDTQYF
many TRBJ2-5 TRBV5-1 CASSLVVGETQYF
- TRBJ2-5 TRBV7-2 CASRPRRAGEETQYF